Given below is one T cell receptor (beta chain) in context. This clone appeared a few times. Which antigen it targets is not known. No qualities accompany the bases; no much larger clone lies one base away. This sample was taken from a study of shared clonotypes between healthy human individuals (dated by TCRdb to 2018 to 2021). About the study as a whole: The cohort comprised a couple of women and a few men aged 18 to 49 years. Each donor's leukapheresis produced roughly between about 0.9 and 9.5 billion PBMCs. To estimate repertoire size and how much clonotypes are shared between individuals, the study performed deep sequencing of blood TCR repertoires from roughly five healthy adults. Different laboratories and diverse techniques were used to prepare libraries and sequence TCR repertoires, to increase sequencing depth and limit assay-specific biases. For each donor, CD4 naive and CD4 memory were each run on three plates, CD8 naive on two plates, and CD8 memory on one plate.

The junction shows trimming of 6 bases on V and 11 bases on J, and the gene matches do not reach 7 bases of it. According to the germline V gene, CDR1 reads MGHRA and CDR2 reads YSYEKL. The CDR3 sequence holds 14 residues, the cysteine and phenylalanine included. CDR3 DNA is the only sequence kept; it has 42 bases, read in frame from the first base. For the CD8 naive samples, CD45RO-negative cells were positively selected for CCR7, yielding a CD45RA+CCR7+ population from which TemRA cells were excluded. Healthy HIV-negative adults with no recently reported acute infections or vaccinations were included as donors. Every donor was a Caucasian adult residing in Nashville, Tennessee, USA. Blood was collected by leukapheresis, and PBMCs were isolated by Ficoll-Histopaque density gradient centrifugation and then cryopreserved in liquid nitrogen vapor phase. Analytical flow cytometry was used to check the purity and quantity of every magnetically sorted T cell population. Genomic DNA was isolated from each sorted fraction and quantified by UV absorbance on a Nanodrop 2000c.

Using the deep immunoSEQ assay, multiplex PCR amplified TCR CDR3 regions from genomic DNA. For each cell subset, the extracted genomic DNA was distributed evenly across all wells of several immunoSEQ 96-well plates, and each plate served as one replicate. For sorted subsets, each replicate PCR was loaded with roughly 200 ng genomic DNA, equivalent to 25,000 to 35,000 T cell genomes. Purified libraries were measured with a Qubit 3.0 fluorometer, size-checked on a Bioanalyzer 2100, and measured again with the KAPA Library Quantification kit. Every immunoSEQ 96-well plate was sequenced on a dedicated single-read 150-cycle Illumina NextSeq 550 flow cell. Regarding the original processing steps: Because the immunoSEQ output included only junctional sequences and no quality scores, the filtering could not be the same as the filtering used for full-length reads. Sequences were annotated with PyIR, a Python wrapper for IgBLAST v1.9, and V/J genes and CDR3 were assigned using IMGT germline references. Reads were removed for weak V/J assignments (E-value above 1e-6), missing CDR3, stop codons, out-of-frame junctions, or ambiguous translated residues. V3J clonotypes were defined as sequences sharing the same inferred V gene, J gene, and CDR3 amino acid sequence. The percentage overlap between two repertoires was calculated by dividing the number of shared unique clonotypes by the size of the smaller repertoire. RTK rarefaction, the Chao1 estimator, and Recon v2.1 estimates of unobserved clonotypes were used to assess repertoire richness. For all TCRbeta clonotypes obtained by the gDNA method from several donors, generation probabilities were computed with OLGA. Held by TCRdb, this immuneACCESS table contains in-frame sequences only and omits some clones. Under half of the omission traces to an unresolved V gene where checked; the cause of the rest is unknown. V and J calls plus clone size are reproduced from that table; the DNA served to infer D and trimming. The sample contains about 1,900,000 clones, over 85% of them found a single time. The leading ten clones occupy 1.2% of the sample.

Paper-wide results and their limitations: The genetic and exposure-history diversity represented was limited by the small number of donors. Sampling was limited to blood, and TCR repertoires in tissue likely differ from TCR repertoires in blood. Larger estimated clonotype richness was generally found for naive subsets than for memory subsets. Rarefaction of sorted-subset datasets indicated incomplete sequencing despite the large sequencing depth. Pairwise subsampling led to the expectation that sequencing depth would affect the degree of clonotype sharing among donors. Across a few donors, around 5% of naive CD4, 3% to 3.5% of naive CD8, about 2.3% of memory CD4, and approximately 0.4% of memory CD8 clonotypes were shared. Compared with non-shared clonotypes, the clonotypes found in all four sorted-subset donors had higher generation probabilities.

The chain links TRBV4-1 with TRBJ1-6; TRBD1 fits 10 bases in the junction. Sequencing input: naive CD8+ T cells sorted from blood. This specimen's cell subset or site label, per the study, means: CD45RA+CCR7+. The clonotype originates from a young man in good health. The nucleotide sequence is TGCGCCAGCAGGCTGGGGACAGGGGAAGCACCCCTCCACTTT. The resulting protein is CASRLGTGEAPLHF.